At least ten counts were recorded for the clone carrying this T cell receptor beta chain. Its antigen remains unidentified. The sample belongs to a study of CD8 T cells in ankylosing spondylitis. It was by quantitative 5'-RACE with molecular barcodes that TCR beta libraries were made. A single record per CDR3 protein comes from TCRdb applying MiXCR to the 5' RACE reads. The sample holds under 850,000 distinct CDR3 sequences; around 20% are singletons and the top ten take roughly a fifth. General study findings and limits: Several of the motif variants were reported before in synovial fluid and blood from reactive arthritis. Characteristic, it appeared, of ankylosing spondylitis blood was a TCR beta motif of about eight highly homologous variants. Researchers report that disease-linked clones proved CD8+ and relatively rare in peripheral blood.

There are 15 residues in the CDR3. Germline V CDR1 and CDR2: GTSNPN, SVGIG (reference sequence). V lost 0 bases and J lost 9, with 17 bases in between. Sequenced: blood, either unsorted or a sorted T cell fraction (not recorded which). The sequence was obtained from a male donor with ankylosing spondylitis. This sequence joins TRBV30 and TRBJ1-4; tentative D call: TRBD1 (6 bases). CDR3 nucleotides: TGTGCCTGGAGTGTAAAGGGATCAGGGGCGCAAAAACTGTTTTTT. It encodes CAWSVKGSGAQKLFF.